This is a list of T cell receptor beta chains from one sample in a study of early T cells in non-severe SARS-CoV-2 infection. Using its own MiXCR run on the 5' RACE reads, TCRdb lists one record per CDR3 protein. The data show about 58,000 distinct CDR3 sequences, about 8.4% seen once. Sequences were obtained from whole blood. All receptors come from an adult who was a healthcare worker with PCR-confirmed SARS-CoV-2 infection or an uninfected control (not recorded which). Each CDR3 is given with its conserved first and last residue. Each record gives: clone size, D gene, J gene, V gene, CDR3 protein, CDR3 DNA. A D gene is named only where the DNA matches it firmly. Not all rows give a size; the values are once, few, many and, for expanded clones, a class.

clone size: few
D gene: NA
J gene: TRBJ2-5
V gene: TRBV5-1
CDR3 protein: CASSPHAGETQYF
CDR3 DNA: TGCGCCAGCAGCCCGCACGCAGGAGAGACCCAGTACTTC

clone size: few
D gene: NA
J gene: TRBJ1-1
V gene: TRBV5-6
CDR3 protein: CASSLTGYTEAFF
CDR3 DNA: TGTGCCAGCAGCTTAACAGGGTACACTGAAGCTTTCTTT

clone size: many
D gene: TRBD1
J gene: TRBJ2-5
V gene: TRBV7-9
CDR3 protein: CASSSTGEIQETQYF
CDR3 DNA: TGTGCCAGCAGCTCAACAGGGGAAATCCAAGAGACCCAGTACTTC

clone size: NA
D gene: TRBD1
J gene: TRBJ1-1
V gene: TRBV20-1
CDR3 protein: CSASPDRYTEAFF
CDR3 DNA: TGCAGTGCTAGCCCGGACAGGTACACTGAAGCTTTCTTT

clone size: many
D gene: NA
J gene: TRBJ2-7
V gene: TRBV7-3
CDR3 protein: CASSFSYEQYF
CDR3 DNA: TGTGCCAGCAGCTTTTCCTACGAGCAGTACTTC

clone size: NA
D gene: NA
J gene: TRBJ2-2
V gene: TRBV23-1
CDR3 protein: CASNARGQGSTTGELFF
CDR3 DNA: TGCGCCAGCAACGCTCGGGGGCAGGGGTCTACCACCGGGGAGCTGTTTTTT

clone size: NA
D gene: TRBD2
J gene: TRBJ2-5
V gene: TRBV7-2
CDR3 protein: CASRPSGTPGETQYF
CDR3 DNA: TGTGCCAGCAGGCCTAGCGGGACACCGGGGGAGACCCAGTACTTC

clone size: few
D gene: NA
J gene: TRBJ1-4
V gene: TRBV19
CDR3 protein: CASSSSTYNEKLFF
CDR3 DNA: TGTGCCAGTAGCTCATCGACTTATAATGAAAAACTGTTTTTT

clone size: NA
D gene: TRBD1
J gene: TRBJ2-3
V gene: TRBV27
CDR3 protein: CASSLTPPGQGSTDTQYF
CDR3 DNA: TGTGCCAGCAGTCTCACCCCCCCGGGACAGGGGTCCACAGATACGCAGTATTTT

clone size: few
D gene: NA
J gene: TRBJ2-5
V gene: TRBV7-3
CDR3 protein: CASSLTREETQYF
CDR3 DNA: TGTGCCAGCAGCCTCACACGAGAAGAGACCCAGTACTTC

clone size: many
D gene: NA
J gene: TRBJ1-2
V gene: TRBV7-8
CDR3 protein: CASSLASPLYGYTF
CDR3 DNA: TGTGCCAGCAGCTTGGCGTCTCCCCTATATGGCTACACCTTC

clone size: few
D gene: NA
J gene: TRBJ2-2
V gene: TRBV29-1
CDR3 protein: CSVGRTANTGELFF
CDR3 DNA: TGCAGCGTTGGGAGGACAGCGAACACCGGGGAGCTGTTTTTT

clone size: many
D gene: TRBD1
J gene: TRBJ2-7
V gene: TRBV6-5
CDR3 protein: CASSHRDRVGEQYF
CDR3 DNA: TGTGCCAGCAGCCACCGGGACAGGGTAGGCGAGCAGTACTTC

clone size: few
D gene: TRBD2
J gene: TRBJ2-3
V gene: TRBV3-1
CDR3 protein: CASSRLATTDTQYF
CDR3 DNA: TGTGCCAGCAGCAGACTAGCGACCACAGATACGCAGTATTTT

clone size: many
D gene: NA
J gene: TRBJ2-7
V gene: TRBV15
CDR3 protein: CATSRERDGSYEQYF
CDR3 DNA: TGTGCCACCAGCAGGGAAAGGGACGGATCCTACGAGCAGTACTTC

clone size: NA
D gene: TRBD1
J gene: TRBJ1-3
V gene: TRBV7-6
CDR3 protein: CASSVGTAGNTIYF
CDR3 DNA: TGTGCCAGCAGCGTCGGGACAGCCGGAAACACCATATATTTT

clone size: many
D gene: NA
J gene: TRBJ2-2
V gene: TRBV30
CDR3 protein: CAWSLGVAGELFF
CDR3 DNA: TGTGCCTGGAGTCTTGGGGTGGCCGGGGAGCTGTTTTTT

clone size: few
D gene: TRBD2
J gene: TRBJ2-7
V gene: TRBV19
CDR3 protein: CASSGGSHPYEQYF
CDR3 DNA: TGTGCCAGTAGTGGCGGGAGTCATCCCTACGAGCAGTACTTC

clone size: NA
D gene: NA
J gene: TRBJ2-5
V gene: TRBV4-1
CDR3 protein: CASSQDPRGLQTQYF
CDR3 DNA: TGCGCCAGCAGCCAAGATCCCCGGGGGTTGCAGACCCAGTACTTC

clone size: many
D gene: NA
J gene: TRBJ1-1
V gene: TRBV3-1
CDR3 protein: CASSPTPGSTEAFF
CDR3 DNA: TGTGCCAGCAGCCCTACTCCGGGAAGCACTGAAGCTTTCTTT

clone size: few
D gene: NA
J gene: TRBJ2-6
V gene: TRBV19
CDR3 protein: CASSAGQIPSSGANVLTF
CDR3 DNA: TGTGCCAGTAGTGCCGGACAGATACCAAGCTCTGGGGCCAACGTCCTGACTTTC

clone size: NA
D gene: NA
J gene: TRBJ1-2
V gene: TRBV14
CDR3 protein: CASSPAVRDWRYGYTF
CDR3 DNA: TGTGCCAGCAGCCCGGCGGTCAGAGACTGGCGATATGGCTACACCTTC

clone size: many
D gene: NA
J gene: TRBJ1-2
V gene: TRBV5-4
CDR3 protein: CASSRGANYGYTF
CDR3 DNA: TGTGCCAGCAGCCGAGGGGCTAACTATGGCTACACCTTC